What follows are 21 T cell receptor beta chains derived from one specimen sequenced in a study of blood T cell repertoires in COVID-19 (TCRdb year 2020). The library relied on the immunoSEQ multiplex PCR assay. Entries here come from immuneACCESS through TCRdb and include only in-frame sequences with V and J called. Some clones fail to appear in such tables; in the studies checked, an unresolved V gene covers under half of the shortfall, and the cause of the remainder is unknown. In all, the sample holds roughly 100,000 clones, and roughly 80% of those were seen once. Together, the top ten hold around 4.8% of the sample. The sequenced material came from peripheral blood. The receptors derive from a man aged 80 or over with COVID-19, enrolled during active disease.

This clone was observed a handful of times. The chain has TRBV5-5 and TRBJ2-3, with 11 bases lining up with TRBD2. This CDR3 is 17 amino acids long. In germline, CDR1 is SGHKS, CDR2 YYEKEE (reference sequence). Trimming cost V 4 bases and J 7 bases; bases outside gene matches: 14. CDR3 sequence: CASSVVASGRKANTQYF. The DNA for the CDR3 is TGTGCCAGCAGCGTGGTTGCTAGCGGGAGGAAAGCCAATACGCAGTATTTT.

V usage is TRBV9 and J usage is TRBJ2-4; 11 bases agree with TRBD2. This CDR3 region has 14 residues. Germline CDR1 and CDR2: SGDLS and YYNGEE. The junction had 3 bases not matched to a gene; V was cut back by 0 bases and J by 10 bases. CDR3 amino acids: CASSVGGLADIQYF. The CDR3 nucleotides read TGTGCCAGCAGCGTAGGGGGACTAGCGGATATTCAGTACTTC. Together with reference TRBV9 and TRBJ2-4, the CDR3 gives the full variable domain: DSGVTQTPKHLITATGQRVTLRCSPRSGDLSVYWYQQSLDQGLQFLIQYYNGEERAKGNILERFSAQQFPDLHSELNLSSLELGDSALYFCASSVGGLADIQYFGAGTRLSVL.

This clone was seen at least ten times. This chain links TRBV2 with TRBJ2-1, with TRBD2 matching 14 bases. Germline CDR1 and CDR2: SNHLY and FYNNEI. V was clipped by 5 bases and J by 1 base; unmatched bases: 16. This CDR3 is 21 amino acids long. CDR3 loop: CASSKKGTGTSGSRSYNEQFF. The CDR3 bases are TGTGCCAGCAGTAAAAAGGGGACCGGGACTAGCGGGAGTAGGTCCTACAATGAGCAGTTCTTC.

The chain has TRBV7-8 and TRBJ2-5, with no clear D. The CDR3 runs to 17 residues. V dropped 3 bases and J dropped 3 bases, with 20 bases sitting between them. Germline lookup yields CDR1 SGHVS and CDR2 FQNEAQ. The CDR3 loop is CASSLFLPAPPEETQYF. The CDR3 DNA sequence: TGTGCCAGCAGCTTGTTCCTCCCCGCACCTCCGGAAGAGACCCAGTACTTC.

The chain combines TRBV7-2 with TRBJ1-2; tentative D call: TRBD1 (6 bases). There are 14 residues in the CDR3. Germline CDR1 and CDR2: SGHTA and FQGNSA. Trimming removed 0 bases from V and 6 bases from J, with 11 bases in between. CDR3 region: CASSLARTDNGYTF. DNA for the CDR3: TGTGCCAGCAGCTTAGCCCGGACAGACAATGGCTACACCTTC.

V and J are TRBV3-1 (or the pseudogene TRBV3-2) and TRBJ2-5; possibly TRBD1 for D (5 bases). The CDR3 extends over 13 amino acids. Germline values: CDR1 LGHDT, CDR2 YNNKEL (reference sequence). V gave up 10 bases and J gave up 7 bases, with 19 bases separating them. Here the CDR3 reads CATQTTALGTQYF. For the CDR3, the DNA is TGTGCCACCCAAACGACAGCCCTGGGGACCCAGTACTTC.

This sequence joins TRBV7-2 and TRBJ1-2; the match to TRBD1 covers 9 bases. CDR3 size: 14 residues. The germline CDR1 and CDR2 sequences are SGHTA and FQGNSA. After removal of 5 bases from V and 3 bases from J, the junction contained 4 bases not matched to a gene. The CDR3 DNA is TGTGCCAGCAGCCGGGACAGGGACGACTATGGCTACACCTTC. Translated, it gives CASSRDRDDYGYTF.

This clone occurred once. This chain links TRBV19 with TRBJ2-7, with 9 bases that match TRBD1. CDR1 LNHDA and CDR2 SQIVND come from the germline V gene (reference sequence). The V and J ends lost 6 bases and 3 bases, in that order; junction bases with no gene match: 9. The CDR3 is 15 residues long. CDR3: CASSYSGTGIYEQYF. As DNA, the CDR3 is TGTGCCAGTAGCTACTCCGGGACAGGGATCTACGAGCAGTACTTC.

V gene TRBV14 combines with J gene TRBJ1-4, with a weak D call TRBD1 (6 bases). The CDR3 runs 14 residues. Germline loops: CDR1 SGHDN, CDR2 FVKESK. Trimming removed 1 base from V and 4 bases from J, with 7 bases in between. CDR3 in amino acids: CASSQGRGNEKLFF. The CDR3 nucleotides read TGTGCCAGCAGCCAAGGCAGGGGTAATGAAAAACTGTTTTTT.

This clone was found once. This chain links TRBV2 with TRBJ2-5; TRBD1 matches at 7 bases. CDR1 SNHLY and CDR2 FYNNEI come from the germline V gene. V lost 6 bases and J lost 5; bases outside the gene matches: 6. The CDR3 covers 13 residues. Here the CDR3 reads CASREDRSETQYF. The DNA for the CDR3 is TGTGCCAGCAGGGAGGACAGGTCGGAGACCCAGTACTTC.

CDR3 loop: CASSALAGGSTDTQYF. The DNA of the CDR3 is TGTGCCAGCAGTGCACTAGCGGGAGGTAGCACAGATACGCAGTATTTT. This rearrangement joins TRBV6-1 to TRBJ2-3; 12 bases are a match to TRBD2. Trimming cost V 4 bases and J 0 bases; bases outside gene matches: 2. The CDR3 has 16 residues. Per the germline V gene, CDR1 is MNHNS and CDR2 is SASEGT.

The chain links TRBV19 to TRBJ1-6; D not resolved. The CDR3 contains 15 residues. V lost 3 bases and J lost 11, with 17 bases in between. Germline V CDR1 and CDR2: LNHDA, SQIVND (reference sequence). The CDR3 spells CASSIIPGREAPLHF. DNA of the CDR3: TGTGCCAGTAGTATCATCCCTGGGAGGGAAGCACCCCTCCACTTT. Variable domain in full (rest from reference TRBV19 and TRBJ1-6): DGGITQSPKYLFRKEGQNVTLSCEQNLNHDAMYWYRQDPGQGLRLIYYSQIVNDFQKGDIAEGYSVSREKKESFPLTVTSAQKNPTAFYLCASSIIPGREAPLHFGNGTRLTVT.

The rearrangement links TRBV7-9 to TRBJ2-3; weak D call: TRBD1 (6 bases). The ends were cut back, 1 base at V and 1 base at J, with 18 bases in the middle. This CDR3 contains 18 residues. Looked up from germline, CDR1 is SEHNR and CDR2 is FQNEAQ (reference sequence). CDR3 in DNA: TGTGCCAGCAGCTTAGGGCAAACAGGGTCTGGGGGCACAGATACGCAGTATTTT. Translation gives CASSLGQTGSGGTDTQYF.

This chain uses TRBV7-9 with TRBJ1-1; a weak D match, TRBD1 (6 bases). This CDR3 has 12 residues. The germline V and J ends were trimmed by 1 base and 10 bases, with 10 bases remaining between them. The germline gives CDR1 SEHNR, CDR2 FQNEAQ (reference sequence). Written as DNA, the CDR3 is TGTGCCAGCAGCTTAGATGAGGGGGTAGCTTTCTTT. Its protein product is CASSLDEGVAFF.

The chain joins TRBV20-1 to TRBJ2-3, with D unresolved. Trimming removed 5 bases from V and 4 bases from J, with 7 bases in between. This CDR3 contains 11 residues. Per germline, CDR1 DFQATT and CDR2 SNEGSKA (reference sequence). CDR3 protein: CSASYSDTQYF. DNA for the CDR3: TGCAGTGCTTCCTATTCAGATACGCAGTATTTT.

The genes are TRBV5-1 and TRBJ1-3; D gene ambiguous. Germline V gene sequence: CDR1 SGHRS, CDR2 YFSETQ. The CDR3 covers 14 residues. V lost 1 base and J lost 0, with 5 bases in between. CDR3 protein: CASSLQDSGNTIYF. The DNA for the CDR3 is TGCGCCAGCAGCTTGCAGGACTCTGGAAACACCATATATTTT.

The chain carries TRBV5-6 and TRBJ2-5; D possibly corresponds to TRBD2 (6 bases). The CDR3 has 14 amino acids. The germline CDR1 and CDR2 sequences are SGHDT and YYEEEE. Trimming cost V 2 bases and J 1 base, with 9 bases left between them. Here the CDR3 reads CASSFLGGQETQYF. The DNA of the CDR3 is TGTGCCAGCAGCTTTTTGGGGGGCCAAGAGACCCAGTACTTC.

This clone appeared a single time. The chain carries TRBV20-1 and TRBJ1-2, with D hard to call. The V end was cut by 5 bases, the J end by 3 bases, with 7 bases between. The CDR3 contains 11 residues. Germline V gene sequence: CDR1 DFQATT, CDR2 SNEGSKA (reference sequence). This CDR3 is CSARRDYGYTF. DNA for the CDR3: TGCAGTGCTCGCCGGGACTATGGCTACACCTTC.

The rearrangement uses TRBV28 and TRBJ2-5; possible D gene TRBD1, 6 bases. With 8 bases removed from V and 4 bases from J, the gap between germline ends came to 11 bases. Germline CDR1 MDHEN, CDR2 SYDVKM. CDR3 length: 12 amino acids. CDR3 bases: TGTGCCAGCGGGGGCCGGGGAGAGACCCAGTACTTC. It encodes CASGGRGETQYF.

The chain recombines TRBV6-1 with TRBJ2-7; D gene uncertain. Germline V gene data show CDR1 as MNHNS and CDR2 as SASEGT. This CDR3 has 14 residues. V was clipped by 2 bases and J by 0 bases, with 8 bases between them. The CDR3 coding sequence is TGTGCCAGCAGTGAACTTACTACCTCCTACGAGCAGTACTTC. Translated, it gives CASSELTTSYEQYF.

The chain couples TRBV5-1 to TRBJ2-3; 7 bases map to TRBD1. The CDR3 sequence is 16 residues long. After removal of 7 bases from V and 2 bases from J, the junction contained 13 bases not matched to a gene. Germline lookup yields CDR1 SGHRS and CDR2 YFSETQ. This CDR3 reads CASRLGGARITDTQYF. CDR3 in DNA: TGCGCCAGCCGTCTAGGGGGCGCACGGATCACAGATACGCAGTATTTT.